The TCR beta chain described here comes from a study of T cells in Graves' hyperthyroidism and ophthalmopathy. Findings and caveats of the study: Prediction of ophthalmopathy progression came a median approximately 7 months pre-onset.

Absent ophthalmopathy progression within 18 months defined stable Graves' hyperthyroidism. PBMCs came from less than 11 ml fresh peripheral blood. The CDR3 has 16 amino acids. The junction had 8 bases not matched to a gene; V was cut back by 5 bases and J by 4 bases. Germline values: CDR1 KGHSH, CDR2 LQKENI. TCR beta CDR3 region amplification was performed from RNA transcripts. The primer set for the first-round RT-PCR of the TCR CDR3 was HTBI. TCRdb reprocessed the multiplex PCR reads with MiXCR, giving one entry per CDR3 protein. Of a few hundred thousand distinct CDR3 sequences in the sample, about 15% were seen once. This clonotype came up many times. Antigen unknown.

V is TRBV18 and J is TRBJ2-3, with TRBD2 matching 11 bases. The clonotype comes from a woman aged 40-49 years with Graves' hyperthyroidism. Sequences were obtained from blood. The CDR3 DNA is TGTGCCAGCTCAATTTCACTAGCGGGAGTTTCAGATACGCAGTATTTT. It is translated as CASSISLAGVSDTQYF.